Below are 30 T cell receptor beta chains sequenced from a single sample in a study of blood T cell repertoires in COVID-19. Here immunoSEQ multiplex PCR was the method, and the copy in TCRdb shows in-frame clones only, minus some. The table has about 160,000 clones, under 95% seen once; the top ten hold 18%. Sample: peripheral blood. Receptors were obtained from a man aged 55 to 69 with active or convalescent COVID-19.

CDR3 region: CASTGFQNTEAFF. CDR3 nucleotide sequence: TGTGCCAGTACAGGGTTCCAGAACACTGAAGCTTTCTTT. This chain joins TRBV2 and TRBJ1-1; D is possibly TRBD1 (6 bases). Germline CDR1 reads SNHLY; CDR2 reads FYNNEI. V dropped 9 bases and J dropped 1 base, with 12 bases sitting between them. CDR3 length: 13 residues.

This rearrangement joins TRBV9 to TRBJ2-3, with TRBD2 matching over 9 bases. Germline V gene sequence: CDR1 SGDLS, CDR2 YYNGEE. V was clipped by 0 bases and J by 4 bases; unmatched bases: 3. The CDR3 has 15 amino acids. The DNA for the CDR3 is TGTGCCAGCAGCGTAGGGGGCGGGAGGGCAGATACGCAGTATTTT. Amino acid sequence: CASSVGGGRADTQYF.

J is TRBJ2-7 and V is TRBV4-1; TRBD2 matches 9 bases. CDR3 size: 14 residues. With V trimmed by 5 bases and J by 5 bases, 7 bases remained unmatched. Germline loops: CDR1 MGHRA, CDR2 YSYEKL. As DNA, the CDR3 is TGCGCCAGCAGCAGCGGGGCTAGCGGGGACGAGCAGTACTTC. Amino acid sequence: CASSSGASGDEQYF.

This clone showed up just a few times. V gene TRBV18 combines with J gene TRBJ2-7; no reliable D call. This CDR3 is 14 amino acids long. Trimming stripped 2 bases from V and 2 bases from J, with 10 bases between. Germline V gene data show CDR1 as KGHSH and CDR2 as LQKENI. CDR3 sequence (DNA): TGTGCCAGCTCACCAGTCCAAACTGCCTACGAGCAGTACTTC. Protein product: CASSPVQTAYEQYF.

The rearrangement uses TRBV5-6 and TRBJ1-2; D is possibly TRBD1 (6 bases). CDR1 and CDR2 from the germline V gene are SGHDT and YYEEEE. The CDR3 has 15 amino acids. V was clipped by 2 bases and J by 4 bases, with 15 bases between them. For the CDR3, the DNA is TGTGCCAGCAGCTTTCCCGACAGGAATTCCTATGGCTACACCTTC. Translated, it gives CASSFPDRNSYGYTF.

The V and J genes are TRBV7-9 and TRBJ2-1, with 8 bases identical to TRBD1. The CDR3 sequence is 15 residues long. The germline V gene has CDR1 SEHNR and CDR2 FQNEAQ (reference sequence). The junction had 10 bases not matched to a gene; V was cut back by 5 bases and J by 7 bases. This CDR3 is CASSQTGQGKNEQFF. CDR3 nucleotides: TGTGCCAGCAGCCAAACCGGACAGGGAAAAAATGAGCAGTTCTTC.

V and J are TRBV6-5 and TRBJ1-6; weak D call: TRBD1 (5 bases). Trimming removed 7 bases at V and 5 bases at J, with 6 bases between. This CDR3 spans 12 amino acids. Germline V gene data show CDR1 as MNHEY and CDR2 as SVGAGI. The CDR3 coding sequence is TGTGCCAGCACAGGGAATAATTCACCCCTCCACTTT. Protein: CASTGNNSPLHF.

The chain joins TRBV4-2 to TRBJ2-1, with D possibly TRBD2 on 5 matching bases. The CDR3 loop spans 16 amino acids. V shed 2 bases and J shed 6 bases, with 17 bases lying between them. The V gene's germline CDR1 is LGHNA and CDR2 YNFKEQ. The CDR3 spells CASSQSIATTSNEQFF. The CDR3 region has the DNA TGTGCCAGCAGCCAAAGTATAGCGACAACCTCCAATGAGCAGTTCTTC.

The sample holds a few counts of this clone. The genes are TRBV28 and TRBJ1-2; 11 bases are shared with TRBD1. The CDR3 has 17 amino acids. Germline loops: CDR1 MDHEN, CDR2 SYDVKM. V lost 5 bases and J lost 1; bases outside the gene matches: 9. In DNA, the CDR3 is TGTGCCAGCAGTCCTCCCCGGACAGGGGGCGGTAACTATGGCTACACCTTC. It specifies CASSPPRTGGGNYGYTF.

The chain employs TRBV19 and TRBJ1-2; TRBD1 might be the D (6 bases). The germline CDR1 and CDR2 sequences are LNHDA and SQIVND (reference sequence). This CDR3 region has 12 residues. Trimming removed 6 bases from V and 8 bases from J, with 13 bases in between. In DNA, the CDR3 is TGTGCCAGTAGGGAGCAGGGGACCGGCTACACCTTC. Translating gives CASREQGTGYTF.

The genes are TRBV5-1 and TRBJ2-2; D perhaps matches TRBD1 (5 bases). Trimming left V 2 bases short and J 5 bases short, with 13 bases between. Germline CDR1 is SGHRS and CDR2 is YFSETQ. The CDR3 consists of 15 residues. The CDR3 DNA reads TGCGCCAGCAGCTTAGGCAGGGTATATACCGGGGAGCTGTTTTTT. Protein sequence: CASSLGRVYTGELFF.

The chain recombines TRBV3-1 (or the pseudogene TRBV3-2) with TRBJ2-7; possibly TRBD2 for D (7 bases). V was cut by 0 bases and J by 7 bases, with 13 bases left in between. Germline V gene lookup returns CDR1 LGHDT and CDR2 YNNKEL (reference sequence). This CDR3 comprises 14 residues. CDR3 sequence: CASSQEGGAWEQYF. As DNA, the CDR3 is TGTGCCAGCAGCCAAGAAGGGGGGGCCTGGGAGCAGTACTTC.

The chain uses TRBV28 and TRBJ1-2, with 10 bases that match TRBD1. The germline V gene has CDR1 MDHEN and CDR2 SYDVKM. This CDR3 comprises 15 residues. V lost 2 bases, J lost 1 base, and 1 base stayed unmatched. The CDR3 nucleotides read TGTGCCAGCAGTTTAGACAGGGGGCTTAACTATGGCTACACCTTC. It encodes CASSLDRGLNYGYTF.

This clone was seen once. The chain uses TRBV5-1 and TRBJ1-6; D is possibly TRBD1 (5 bases). Per the germline V gene, CDR1 is SGHRS and CDR2 is YFSETQ. V shed 4 bases and J shed 7 bases, with 15 bases lying between them. The CDR3 contains 15 residues. CDR3 region: CASSAGGSGNSPLHF. The CDR3 DNA reads TGCGCCAGCAGCGCCGGGGGGTCTGGCAATTCACCCCTCCACTTT.

The V gene is TRBV15, the J gene TRBJ2-1; D perhaps matches TRBD1 (5 bases). Germline V gene lookup returns CDR1 LNHNV and CDR2 YYDKDF (reference sequence). The CDR3 is 15 amino acids. V was trimmed by 1 base and J by 1 base, leaving 8 bases between them. CDR3 sequence: CATSRASGSYNEQFF. As DNA, the CDR3 is TGTGCCACCAGCAGAGCCTCAGGGTCCTACAATGAGCAGTTCTTC.

This rearrangement joins TRBV29-1 to TRBJ1-5; D gene uncertain. V lost 0 bases and J lost 4, with 7 bases in between. This CDR3 has 13 residues. CDR1 and CDR2 from the germline V gene are SQVTM and ANQGSEA. The CDR3 is CSVEDRPNQPQHF. CDR3 nucleotides: TGCAGCGTTGAAGACAGGCCTAATCAGCCCCAGCATTTT.

The chain employs TRBV6-1 and TRBJ1-6; D gene ambiguous. This CDR3 contains 17 residues. CDR1 is MNHNS and CDR2 is SASEGT in the germline V gene. Trimming removed 2 bases from V and 0 bases from J, with 11 bases in between. CDR3 residues: CASSESLMSSYNSPLHF. The CDR3 region has the DNA TGTGCCAGCAGTGAAAGTCTGATGAGCTCCTATAATTCACCCCTCCACTTT.

This chain connects TRBV21-1 to TRBJ1-2. TRBV21-1 is a pseudogene locus. This CDR3 region has 13 residues. The CDR3 region is CAQKTEGFYGYTF. In DNA, the CDR3 is TGTGCCCAAAAGACGGAGGGGTTCTATGGCTACACCTTC.

J is TRBJ1-2 and V is TRBV7-2; D is possibly TRBD1 (5 bases). Trimming removed 1 base at V and 1 base at J, with 13 bases between. The CDR3 loop spans 16 amino acids. Germline V CDR1 and CDR2: SGHTA, FQGNSA. The CDR3 nucleotides are TGTGCCAGCAGCTTAGTGGGGGGGAGTCGTAACTATGGCTACACCTTC. Its translation is CASSLVGGSRNYGYTF.

This chain joins TRBV6-6 and TRBJ1-5; no clear D. Between the trimmed V and J ends, which lost 3 bases and 5 bases, there was a span of 8 bases. Germline CDR1 is MNHNY and CDR2 is SVGAGI (reference sequence). There are 13 residues in the CDR3. The CDR3 spells CASSYYGDQPQHF. The CDR3 nucleotides read TGTGCCAGCAGTTATTACGGGGATCAGCCCCAGCATTTT.

The V and J genes are TRBV9 and TRBJ1-5; D gene unclear. V was clipped by 0 bases and J by 0 bases, with 7 bases between them. CDR1 is SGDLS and CDR2 is YYNGEE in the germline V gene. The CDR3 is 15 residues long. The DNA for the CDR3 is TGTGCCAGCAGCGTAGACGGGTATAGCAATCAGCCCCAGCATTTT. It translates to CASSVDGYSNQPQHF.

The V gene is TRBV5-1, the J gene TRBJ1-1; D gene uncertain. Trimming cost V 3 bases and J 2 bases, with 11 bases left between them. CDR1 and CDR2 (germline): SGHRS, YFSETQ. This CDR3 region has 14 residues. The CDR3 bases are TGCGCCAGCAGCTCCGTCTCGGGTAACACTGAAGCTTTCTTT. This gives the protein CASSSVSGNTEAFF.

V is TRBV27 and J is TRBJ1-2; TRBD1 might be the D (6 bases). The V gene's germline CDR1 is MNHEY and CDR2 SMNVEV (reference sequence). Trimming took off 4 bases at V and 6 bases at J, with 18 bases between the two ends. CDR3 length: 15 amino acids. The CDR3 protein is CASSSGQSLVDGYTF. The CDR3 DNA follows: TGTGCCAGCAGTTCAGGACAGTCGCTAGTCGATGGCTACACCTTC.

The chain couples TRBV29-1 to TRBJ2-3, with a possible D match to TRBD1 (6 bases). There are 13 residues in the CDR3. V lost 7 bases to trimming and J lost 2 bases, with 13 bases between them. The germline gives CDR1 SQVTM, CDR2 ANQGSEA. The chain's CDR3 is CSADRPPTDTQYF. The CDR3 DNA reads as TGCAGCGCCGACAGGCCCCCCACAGATACGCAGTATTTT.

The chain joins TRBV5-1 to TRBJ1-1; D gene unclear. Germline V gene sequence: CDR1 SGHRS, CDR2 YFSETQ. Trimming pared 3 bases from V and 5 bases from J, leaving 11 bases between. CDR3 size: 13 residues. CDR3 loop: CASSSASVTEAFF. The CDR3 DNA sequence: TGCGCCAGCAGCTCAGCGTCGGTTACTGAAGCTTTCTTT.

The chain links TRBV12-5 to TRBJ1-1; TRBD1 matches at 7 bases. V was clipped by 5 bases and J by 1 base; unmatched bases: 10. This CDR3 region has 16 residues. The V gene's germline CDR1 is LGHNT and CDR2 FRNRAP. The CDR3 nucleotides are TGTGCTAGTGGTCCGATGACAGGGATGGGGAACACTGAAGCTTTCTTT. This encodes CASGPMTGMGNTEAFF.

This clone was detected only once. This chain joins TRBV7-8 and TRBJ2-7; 9 bases map to TRBD2. The CDR3 is made up of 17 amino acids. The J segment lost 5 bases and the V segment lost 7 bases, leaving 18 bases of the junction unmatched. The V gene's germline CDR1 is SGHVS and CDR2 FQNEAQ. The CDR3 sequence is CASIPRLAGGPRDEQYF. As DNA, the CDR3 is TGTGCCAGCATACCTAGACTGGCGGGAGGGCCTAGGGACGAGCAGTACTTC. The whole variable domain, remainder taken from reference TRBV7-8 and TRBJ2-7, is GAGVSQSPRYKVAKRGQDVALRCDPISGHVSLFWYQQALGQGPEFLTYFQNEAQLDKSGLPSDRFFAERPEGSVSTLKIQRTQQEDSAVYLCASIPRLAGGPRDEQYFGPGTRLTVT.

The rearrangement links TRBV15 to TRBJ1-2; D is ambiguous. The CDR3 runs 11 residues. Trimming removed 4 bases at V and 8 bases at J, with 8 bases between. CDR1 is LNHNV and CDR2 is YYDKDF in the germline V gene (reference sequence). CDR3 nucleotides: TGTGCCACCAGCAATGGCGGAGGCTACACCTTC. Its translation is CATSNGGGYTF.

J is TRBJ2-3 and V is TRBV5-5; 7 bases agree with TRBD1. The CDR3 contains 19 residues. Germline lookup yields CDR1 SGHKS and CDR2 YYEKEE (reference sequence). Trimming removed 1 base from V and 0 bases from J; junction bases left unmatched: 14. This CDR3 is CASSLNLDTGVGSTDTQYF. Written as DNA, the CDR3 is TGTGCCAGCAGCTTGAATTTAGACACAGGGGTTGGGAGCACAGATACGCAGTATTTT.

This clone was detected only a few times. The chain joins TRBV27 to TRBJ2-1; 10 bases match TRBD1. CDR3 size: 16 residues. CDR1 is MNHEY and CDR2 is SMNVEV in the germline V gene (reference sequence). J gave up 3 bases and V 4 bases, and 6 bases lay outside the gene matches. The CDR3 DNA reads TGTGCCAGCAGTTCGGAGGACAGGGGGTTCTACAATGAGCAGTTCTTC. Residues: CASSSEDRGFYNEQFF.